Reported below is one TCR beta chain. What it recognizes is unknown. These data are taken from a study of response to subunit inactivated influenza vaccine. TCRdb re-called the RT-PCR reads with MiXCR, one entry per CDR3 protein. The repertoire holds 450,000 to 600,000 distinct CDR3 sequences, approximately 17% seen once, with 3% in the top ten. The germline CDR1 and CDR2 sequences are LNHDA and SQIVND (reference sequence). CDR3 length equals 16 residues. V was shortened by 3 bases and J by 1 base, with 13 bases between the two germline ends. Study-level findings and limits: The authors proposed limited new T cell recruitment per seasonal influenza vaccination.

The sequencing here drew on CD4+ T cells sorted from PBMCs, taken less than 30 months after vaccination. The TCR sequence derives from a man in his fifties or sixties who received an inactivated influenza vaccine. The V and J genes are TRBV19 and TRBJ2-1, with a possible D match to TRBD2 (5 bases). This chain's CDR3 is CASSMIRGYSYNEQFF. CDR3 DNA sequence: TGTGCCAGTAGTATGATTCGGGGATATTCCTACAATGAGCAGTTCTTC. The entire variable domain, with the rest obtained from reference TRBV19 and TRBJ2-1, is as follows: DGGITQSPKYLFRKEGQNVTLSCEQNLNHDAMYWYRQDPGQGLRLIYYSQIVNDFQKGDIAEGYSVSREKKESFPLTVTSAQKNPTAFYLCASSMIRGYSYNEQFFGPGTRLTVL.